This is a list of T cell receptor beta chains from one sample in a study of spatial heterogeneity in lung cancer. TCRdb itself ran the 5' RACE reads through MiXCR, one entry per CDR3 protein. This repertoire shows about 13,000 distinct CDR3 sequences, roughly 3.3% found once; its top ten account for roughly 15%. The sequenced sample was lung tumor tissue, obtained at surgery. All receptors come from a male donor with early-stage non-small cell lung cancer. CDR3s include the opening cysteine and the closing phenylalanine or tryptophan. The D gene is left open where the match is weak. Size is stated for part of the rows, as once, few or many counts, or as a class when the clone is expanded.

V gene	clone size	J gene	D gene	CDR3 DNA	CDR3 protein
TRBV7-2	medium-sized	TRBJ2-7	NA	TGTGCCAGCAGCCCCCAGGGGCAGGGCTCCTACGAGCAGTACTTC	CASSPQGQGSYEQYF
TRBV4-1	medium-sized	TRBJ1-4	NA	TGCGCCAGCAGCCAAGTCGAGGACACAACTAATGAAAAACTGTTTTTT	CASSQVEDTTNEKLFF
TRBV7-8	many	TRBJ1-6	NA	TGTGCCAGCAGCTTAGGGCAGAGCAATTCACCCCTCCACTTT	CASSLGQSNSPLHF
TRBV10-2	many	TRBJ1-4	NA	TGCGCCAGCAGTGACAGTAGGGGAACTAATGAAAAACTGTTTTTT	CASSDSRGTNEKLFF
TRBV6-1	many	TRBJ1-5	NA	TGTGCCAGCAGTGGGTCTCGAGGGATTTATAGCAATCAGCCCCAGCATTTT	CASSGSRGIYSNQPQHF
TRBV28	many	TRBJ2-1	NA	TGTGCCAGCAGTTTAGGGGGCTGGAATGAGCAGTTCTTC	CASSLGGWNEQFF
TRBV6-7	many	TRBJ1-1	NA	TGTGCCAGCAGAGGGCCCAAGGAGAACACTGAAGCTTTCTTT	CASRGPKENTEAFF
TRBV27	many	TRBJ2-1	TRBD1	TGTGCCAGCAGTTTAGGGACAGGGGGCAATGAGCAGTTCTTC	CASSLGTGGNEQFF
TRBV4-2	many	TRBJ2-3	TRBD2	TGTGCCAGCAGCCAATCAGGGACTAGCGGGGGCCGGGGAGATACGCAGTATTTT	CASSQSGTSGGRGDTQYF
TRBV19	NA	TRBJ2-5	NA	TGTGCCAGTAGGGCCGGAGGGGGAGAGACCCAGTACTTC	CASRAGGGETQYF
TRBV7-2	many	TRBJ1-5	NA	TGTGCCAGCAGCTTAACCACGGGGGGCTCTCAGCCCCAGCATTTT	CASSLTTGGSQPQHF
TRBV20-1	medium-sized	TRBJ2-7	TRBD1	TGCAGTGGGGGACAGGGCAGATACGAGCAGTACTTC	CSGGQGRYEQYF
TRBV11-2	many	TRBJ2-1	TRBD2	TGTGCCAGCAGCTCTTTAGCGGGGACCTACAATGAGCAGTTCTTC	CASSSLAGTYNEQFF
TRBV12-3/TRBV12-4	many	TRBJ2-1	TRBD2	TGTGCCAGCAGTTCCCTCTTAGCGGGGGACTACAATGAGCAGTTCTTC	CASSSLLAGDYNEQFF
TRBV30	large	TRBJ1-1	NA	TGTGCCTGGAGTGCAAATGTGAACACTGAAGCTTTCTTT	CAWSANVNTEAFF
TRBV5-6	few	TRBJ2-7	NA	TGTGCCAGCAGCTTGGCCGGGACCTACGAGCAGTACTTC	CASSLAGTYEQYF
TRBV10-2	few	TRBJ1-5	NA	TGCGCCAGCACTGAACAGGGACCCAATCAGCCCCAGCATTTT	CASTEQGPNQPQHF
TRBV5-1	many	TRBJ2-4	TRBD1	TGCGCCAGCGCGCGAACCGGGACAGAAGGGGAAAACATTCAGTACTTC	CASARTGTEGENIQYF
TRBV29-1	medium-sized	TRBJ2-5	NA	TGCAGCGTTCGTGACGGGTCGGGGACCCAGTACTTC	CSVRDGSGTQYF
TRBV5-1	NA	TRBJ1-2	NA	TGCGCCAGCAGCTTGGGGCAGGGAAACGGCTACACCTTC	CASSLGQGNGYTF
TRBV18	many	TRBJ1-4	NA	TGTGCCAGCTCACCACTAGCAACTAATGAAAAACTGTTTTTT	CASSPLATNEKLFF
TRBV5-8	many	TRBJ2-5	NA	TGTGCCAGCAGCCGTGCAGCGTTCGGGACCCAGTACTTC	CASSRAAFGTQYF
TRBV12-3/TRBV12-4	many	TRBJ1-5	NA	TGTGCCAGCAGTTTAGGCAGGGTACACCAGCCCCAGCATTTT	CASSLGRVHQPQHF
TRBV2	many	TRBJ2-3	NA	TGTGCCAGCAGTGCTCAGGGAAGCACAGATACGCAGTATTTT	CASSAQGSTDTQYF
TRBV20-1	many	TRBJ2-3	NA	TGCAGTGCTAGAGATCCAAACGGAGGCACAGATACGCAGTATTTT	CSARDPNGGTDTQYF
TRBV28	NA	TRBJ1-2	NA	TGTGCCAGCAGGGGGCAAAGCTATGGCTACACCTTC	CASRGQSYGYTF
TRBV15	many	TRBJ1-5	NA	TGTGCCACCAGCAGAGATCAGGGGTTGTATCAGCCCCAGCATTTT	CATSRDQGLYQPQHF
TRBV2	many	TRBJ2-5	NA	TGTGCCAGCAGTGAAAGGCCGGTTACCTTC	CASSERPVTF
TRBV28	many	TRBJ1-2	TRBD1	TGTGCCAGCAGTTTCACCCCCGGGACAGTTTTTAACTATGGCTACACCTTC	CASSFTPGTVFNYGYTF
TRBV18	few	TRBJ2-2	NA	TGTGCCAGCTCACCGCGACAGTCGAACACCGGGGAGCTGTTTTTT	CASSPRQSNTGELFF
TRBV5-1	many	TRBJ2-4	NA	TGCGCCAGCAGCTTGTCAGCACAGAAAGCAAACATTCAGTACTTC	CASSLSAQKANIQYF
TRBV20-1	many	TRBJ2-7	TRBD1	TGCAGTGCGGTACAGGGGAACGAGCAGTACTTC	CSAVQGNEQYF
TRBV19	many	TRBJ2-3	NA	TGTGCCAGTAGTCCCCGAATGTATGGCACAGATACGCAGTATTTT	CASSPRMYGTDTQYF
TRBV3-1	many	TRBJ2-3	TRBD2	TGTGCCAGCAGCCGACGACTAGCGGGGGAAACAGATACGCAGTATTTT	CASSRRLAGETDTQYF
TRBV12-3/TRBV12-4	many	TRBJ1-3	NA	TGTGCCAGCAGTGCTACAGGGCGGAACACCATATATTTT	CASSATGRNTIYF
TRBV7-2	many	TRBJ2-3	NA	TGTGCCAGCAGCTTATTTGAGGGAAATACGCAGTATTTT	CASSLFEGNTQYF
TRBV6-2/TRBV6-3	many	TRBJ2-7	NA	TGTGCCAGCAGTTGGGCAGACGGGTTCCGCGAGCAGTACTTC	CASSWADGFREQYF
TRBV6-2/TRBV6-3	NA	TRBJ2-2	NA	TGTGCCAGCAGTTTTGTCCCCGGTTTCGGGGAGCTGTTTTTT	CASSFVPGFGELFF
TRBV28	many	TRBJ2-6	NA	TGTGCCAGCAGTTTGGGAGGGGCCAACGTCCTGACTTTC	CASSLGGANVLTF
TRBV6-1	many	TRBJ2-5	TRBD2	TGTGCCAGCAGGTTTTGGGGACTAGCGGGGGGGGGGTACCAAGAGACCCAGTACTTC	CASRFWGLAGGGYQETQYF
TRBV27	many	TRBJ1-5	TRBD1	TGTGCCAGCAGTTCCGGGACAGGGGGCCACCAGCCCCAGCATTTT	CASSSGTGGHQPQHF
TRBV3-1	few	TRBJ1-6	NA	TGTGCCAGCAGCCAAGCCCTCGGGACGGCCATCTTGTATTCACCCCTCCACTTT	CASSQALGTAILYSPLHF
TRBV2	many	TRBJ1-5	NA	TGTGCCAGCCTAGCATCGGAAGCCCTTAGCAATCAGCCCCAGCATTTT	CASLASEALSNQPQHF
TRBV29-1	many	TRBJ2-1	NA	TGCAGCGTTGAATTGGTGGGGGGAAGGGACAATGAGCAGTTCTTC	CSVELVGGRDNEQFF
TRBV7-2	many	TRBJ2-2	NA	TGTGCCAGCAGCTTAGCTTGGGGGGCTCTGAACACCGGGGAGCTGTTTTTT	CASSLAWGALNTGELFF
TRBV7-2	many	TRBJ2-7	NA	TGTGCCAGCAGCTTAGAAGGGTCCTCTTTCTACGAGCAGTACTTC	CASSLEGSSFYEQYF
TRBV20-1	many	TRBJ1-5	NA	TGCAGTGCCTACCGGACAGTCAATCAGCCCCAGCATTTT	CSAYRTVNQPQHF
TRBV28	medium-sized	TRBJ1-1	TRBD1	TGTGCCAGCAGACCAAGATATTATTTCGCGGACAGGGGGGAACGGGACACTGAAGCTTTCTTT	CASRPRYYFADRGERDTEAFF
TRBV5-1	many	TRBJ1-1	NA	TGCGCCAGCTCCCCTGTTCCGGACACTGAAGCTTTCTTT	CASSPVPDTEAFF
TRBV9	many	TRBJ2-7	NA	TGTGCCAGCAGCGTAGAGCCAGGGACCTACGAGCAGTACTTC	CASSVEPGTYEQYF
TRBV10-3	many	TRBJ2-7	NA	TGTGCCATCAGTGAGTCAGGCAGCTCCTACGAGCAGTACTTC	CAISESGSSYEQYF
TRBV3-1	many	TRBJ1-1	TRBD1	TGTGCCAGCAGCCAACGGGGAGTTGGCAGGGGGCAAAAAGCTTTCTTT	CASSQRGVGRGQKAFF
TRBV7-2	many	TRBJ2-5	TRBD2	TGTGCCAGCAGCTCAGCGGGGGTAATTAAGACCCAGTACTTC	CASSSAGVIKTQYF
TRBV5-6	medium-sized	TRBJ2-5	NA	TGTGCCAGCAGAGAAAGACCTTCTGGCGAGACCCAGTACTTC	CASRERPSGETQYF